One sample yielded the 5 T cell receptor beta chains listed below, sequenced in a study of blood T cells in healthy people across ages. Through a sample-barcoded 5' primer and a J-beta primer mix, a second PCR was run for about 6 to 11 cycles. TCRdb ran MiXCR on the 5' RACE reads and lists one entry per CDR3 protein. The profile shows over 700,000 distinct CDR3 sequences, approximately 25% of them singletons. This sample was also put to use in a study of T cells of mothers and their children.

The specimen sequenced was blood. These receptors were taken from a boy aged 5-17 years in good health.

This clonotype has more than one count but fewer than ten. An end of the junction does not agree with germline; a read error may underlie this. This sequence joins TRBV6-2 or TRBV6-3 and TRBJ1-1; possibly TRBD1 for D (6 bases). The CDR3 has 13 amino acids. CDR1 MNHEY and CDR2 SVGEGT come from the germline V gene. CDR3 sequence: CAGRIQGLTEAFF. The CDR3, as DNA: TGTGCCGGCAGGATACAGGGTCTCACTGAAGCTTTCTTT.

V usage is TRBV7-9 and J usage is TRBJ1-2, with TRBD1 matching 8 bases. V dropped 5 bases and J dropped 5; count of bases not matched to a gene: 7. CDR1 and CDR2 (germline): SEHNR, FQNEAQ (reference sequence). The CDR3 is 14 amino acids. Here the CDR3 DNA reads TGTGCCAGCAGCCAGGACAGGGAAGGGTATGGCTACACCTTC. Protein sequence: CASSQDREGYGYTF. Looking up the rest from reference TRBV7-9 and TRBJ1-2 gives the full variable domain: DTGVSQNPRHKITKRGQNVTFRCDPISEHNRLYWYRQTLGQGPEFLTYFQNEAQLEKSRLLSDRFSAERPKGSFSTLEIQRTEQGDSAMYLCASSQDREGYGYTFGSGTRLTVV.

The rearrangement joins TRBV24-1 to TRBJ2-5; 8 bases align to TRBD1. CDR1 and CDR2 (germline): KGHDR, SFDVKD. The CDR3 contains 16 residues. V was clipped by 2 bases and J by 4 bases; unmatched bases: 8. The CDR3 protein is CATSDSRTGLGETQYF. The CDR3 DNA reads TGTGCCACCAGTGATTCGAGGACAGGGTTAGGAGAGACCCAGTACTTC.

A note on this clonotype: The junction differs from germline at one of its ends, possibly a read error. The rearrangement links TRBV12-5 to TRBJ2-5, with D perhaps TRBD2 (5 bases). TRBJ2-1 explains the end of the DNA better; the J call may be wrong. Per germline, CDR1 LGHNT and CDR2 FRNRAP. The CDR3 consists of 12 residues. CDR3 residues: CASVEAYNEQFF. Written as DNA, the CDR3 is TGTGCTAGTGTGGAGGCGTACAACGAGCAGTTCTTC.

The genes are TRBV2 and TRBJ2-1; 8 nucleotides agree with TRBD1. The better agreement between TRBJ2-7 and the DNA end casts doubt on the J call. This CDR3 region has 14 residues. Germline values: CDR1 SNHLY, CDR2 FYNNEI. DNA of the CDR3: TGTGCCAGCACCCAAACAGGGGGTGGGTACGAGCAGTACTTC. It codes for CASTQTGGGYEQYF.